The rows below give T cell receptor beta chains drawn from one sample of a study of T cell responses to AZD1222 COVID-19 vaccine. Clones were sequenced by immunoSEQ multiplex PCR, and TCRdb holds only the in-frame ones, with some missing. The sample lists 150,000 to 200,000 clones; around 94% were seen once. The sample here was peripheral blood, taken on day 0 of AZD1222 vaccination. The receptors originated from an adult in good health. Each CDR3 is given with its conserved first and last residue. Each record gives: CDR3 protein, CDR3 DNA, D gene, clone size, V gene, J gene, CDR3 length. D genes are given only for firm matches. Size values are once, few and many counts, or a class for expanded clones, and some rows have none.

cdr3_aa: CASSIGGVGQNGYTF; cdr3_nt: TGTGCCAGTAGTATAGGAGGCGTGGGACAGAATGGCTACACCTTC; d_call: TRBD1; clone_size: .; v_call: TRBV19; j_call: TRBJ1-2; cdr3_length: 15
cdr3_aa: CASSPRDRPNYGYTF; cdr3_nt: TGTGCCAGCTCACCACGGGACAGACCTAACTATGGCTACACCTTC; d_call: TRBD1; clone_size: .; v_call: TRBV18; j_call: TRBJ1-2; cdr3_length: 15
cdr3_aa: CASSQPRTGGTEAFF; cdr3_nt: TGCGCCAGCAGCCAACCAAGGACAGGGGGCACTGAAGCTTTCTTT; d_call: TRBD1; clone_size: .; v_call: TRBV4-1; j_call: TRBJ1-1; cdr3_length: 15
cdr3_aa: CASTMVTGGYTF; cdr3_nt: TGTGCCAGCACCATGGTGACGGGGGGCTACACCTTC; d_call: .; clone_size: .; v_call: TRBV12-3/TRBV12-4; j_call: TRBJ1-2; cdr3_length: 12
cdr3_aa: CASSTPIAGTDTDTQYF; cdr3_nt: TGTGCCAGCAGCACCCCGATAGCGGGTACTGACACAGATACGCAGTATTTT; d_call: TRBD2; clone_size: .; v_call: TRBV11-2; j_call: TRBJ2-3; cdr3_length: 17
cdr3_aa: CASSQDLRGVWQPQHF; cdr3_nt: TGCGCCAGCAGCCAAGATCTTAGGGGGGTATGGCAGCCCCAGCATTTT; d_call: .; clone_size: .; v_call: TRBV4-1; j_call: TRBJ1-5; cdr3_length: 16
cdr3_aa: CASSPTGAVTGYTF; cdr3_nt: TGTGCCAGCAGCCCTACCGGGGCTGTGACTGGCTACACCTTC; d_call: .; clone_size: .; v_call: TRBV7-6; j_call: TRBJ1-2; cdr3_length: 14
cdr3_aa: CASSARGGGNQPQHF; cdr3_nt: TGTGCCAGTAGTGCGAGGGGGGGTGGCAATCAGCCCCAGCATTTT; d_call: .; clone_size: .; v_call: TRBV19; j_call: TRBJ1-5; cdr3_length: 15
cdr3_aa: CASSMFGSSNYEQYF; cdr3_nt: TGTGCCAGTAGTATGTTTGGGTCCTCTAACTACGAGCAGTACTTC; d_call: .; clone_size: .; v_call: TRBV19; j_call: TRBJ2-7; cdr3_length: 15
cdr3_aa: CASSDPLFGYTF; cdr3_nt: TGTGCCAGCAGTGACCCTTTGTTTGGCTACACCTTC; d_call: .; clone_size: .; v_call: TRBV6-4; j_call: TRBJ1-2; cdr3_length: 12
cdr3_aa: CASSVQRNTEAFF; cdr3_nt: TGTGCCAGCTCAGTCCAGCGGAACACTGAAGCTTTCTTT; d_call: .; clone_size: .; v_call: TRBV18; j_call: TRBJ1-1; cdr3_length: 13
cdr3_aa: CASRPDGAGLFF; cdr3_nt: TGTGCCAGCAGGCCTGACGGCGCCGGACTGTTTTTT; d_call: .; clone_size: .; v_call: TRBV12-3/TRBV12-4; j_call: TRBJ1-4; cdr3_length: 12
cdr3_aa: CASSDSQGIYQPQHF; cdr3_nt: TGTGCCAGCAGTGACTCACAGGGGATTTATCAGCCCCAGCATTTT; d_call: TRBD1; clone_size: .; v_call: TRBV6-4; j_call: TRBJ1-5; cdr3_length: 15
cdr3_aa: CASSQDLGENTEAFF; cdr3_nt: TGCGCCAGCAGCCAAGATCTGGGTGAGAACACTGAAGCTTTCTTT; d_call: .; clone_size: .; v_call: TRBV4-3; j_call: TRBJ1-1; cdr3_length: 15
cdr3_aa: CASSFPSGRDTEAFF; cdr3_nt: TGTGCCAGCAGCTTCCCTTCGGGGAGAGACACTGAAGCTTTCTTT; d_call: .; clone_size: .; v_call: TRBV5-6; j_call: TRBJ1-1; cdr3_length: 15
cdr3_aa: CASSYQEGLEQYF; cdr3_nt: TGTGCCAGTAGTTACCAGGAAGGTCTCGAGCAGTACTTC; d_call: .; clone_size: .; v_call: TRBV19; j_call: TRBJ2-7; cdr3_length: 13
cdr3_aa: CASSLRGQNTEAFF; cdr3_nt: TGTGCCAGCAGTTTACGGGGGCAGAACACTGAAGCTTTCTTT; d_call: .; clone_size: .; v_call: TRBV27; j_call: TRBJ1-1; cdr3_length: 14
cdr3_aa: CASSLAEGAYGYTF; cdr3_nt: TGTGCCAGCAGCTTGGCCGAAGGAGCCTATGGCTACACCTTC; d_call: .; clone_size: .; v_call: TRBV5-6; j_call: TRBJ1-2; cdr3_length: 14
cdr3_aa: CASSLADSRGGELFF; cdr3_nt: TGCGCCAGCAGCTTGGCGGACTCCCGGGGCGGGGAGCTGTTTTTT; d_call: .; clone_size: .; v_call: TRBV5-1; j_call: TRBJ2-2; cdr3_length: 15
cdr3_aa: CASSSLGRGEVEQYF; cdr3_nt: TGTGCCAGCAGCTCCTTGGGTAGGGGGGAGGTCGAGCAGTACTTC; d_call: .; clone_size: .; v_call: TRBV5-4; j_call: TRBJ2-7; cdr3_length: 15
cdr3_aa: CASSSRGTDTQYF; cdr3_nt: TGTGCCAGCAGCTCTAGGGGTACAGATACGCAGTATTTT; d_call: .; clone_size: .; v_call: TRBV7-9; j_call: TRBJ2-3; cdr3_length: 13
cdr3_aa: CASSQDRLQEYNSPLHF; cdr3_nt: TGTGCCAGCAGCCAAGACCGTCTGCAGGAATATAATTCACCCCTCCACTTT; d_call: .; clone_size: .; v_call: TRBV4-2; j_call: TRBJ1-6; cdr3_length: 17
cdr3_aa: CATSFGGSRGGGYTF; cdr3_nt: TGTGCCACCAGCTTCGGGGGTAGCCGAGGGGGTGGCTACACCTTC; d_call: .; clone_size: .; v_call: TRBV15; j_call: TRBJ1-2; cdr3_length: 15
cdr3_aa: CATSDSGTGYGYTF; cdr3_nt: TGTGCCACCAGTGATTCAGGGACAGGGTATGGCTACACCTTC; d_call: TRBD1; clone_size: many; v_call: TRBV24-1; j_call: TRBJ1-2; cdr3_length: 14
cdr3_aa: CASSSRETYEQYF; cdr3_nt: TGTGCCAGTAGTTCCCGGGAGACCTACGAGCAGTACTTC; d_call: .; clone_size: .; v_call: TRBV19; j_call: TRBJ2-7; cdr3_length: 13
cdr3_aa: CSVQVHSGNTIYF; cdr3_nt: TGCAGCGTTCAGGTGCACTCTGGAAACACCATATATTTT; d_call: .; clone_size: .; v_call: TRBV29-1; j_call: TRBJ1-3; cdr3_length: 13
cdr3_aa: CASSFALAYEQYF; cdr3_nt: TGTGCCAGCAGTTTCGCCCTAGCCTACGAGCAGTACTTC; d_call: .; clone_size: once; v_call: TRBV28; j_call: TRBJ2-7; cdr3_length: 13
cdr3_aa: CASSLSSGGTEAFF; cdr3_nt: TGTGCCAGCAGTTTATCGTCCGGGGGCACTGAAGCTTTCTTT; d_call: .; clone_size: .; v_call: TRBV27; j_call: TRBJ1-1; cdr3_length: 14
cdr3_aa: CASSIGAPGSYEQYF; cdr3_nt: TGTGCCAGTAGTATCGGGGCCCCGGGAAGCTACGAGCAGTACTTC; d_call: .; clone_size: .; v_call: TRBV19; j_call: TRBJ2-7; cdr3_length: 15
cdr3_aa: CASSPLSGQGNTEAFF; cdr3_nt: TGTGCCAGCTCACCTCTGTCCGGACAGGGGAACACTGAAGCTTTCTTT; d_call: TRBD1; clone_size: .; v_call: TRBV18; j_call: TRBJ1-1; cdr3_length: 16
cdr3_aa: CASSFPVNTEAFF; cdr3_nt: TGTGCCAGCAGCTTTCCCGTGAACACTGAAGCTTTCTTT; d_call: .; clone_size: .; v_call: TRBV7-2; j_call: TRBJ1-1; cdr3_length: 13
cdr3_aa: CASSWTSGTQEQFF; cdr3_nt: TGTGCCAGCAGTTGGACTAGCGGGACCCAAGAGCAGTTCTTC; d_call: TRBD2; clone_size: .; v_call: TRBV6-5; j_call: TRBJ2-1; cdr3_length: 14
cdr3_aa: CASSLRGAGFF; cdr3_nt: TGTGCCAGCAGCCTCCGGGGGGCCGGGTTCTTC; d_call: .; clone_size: .; v_call: TRBV13; j_call: TRBJ2-1; cdr3_length: 11
cdr3_aa: CSVIRDRGEAFF; cdr3_nt: TGCAGCGTGATCCGGGACAGGGGAGAAGCTTTCTTT; d_call: TRBD1; clone_size: .; v_call: TRBV29-1; j_call: TRBJ1-1; cdr3_length: 12
cdr3_aa: CASSLGTGGYPAIYF; cdr3_nt: TGTGCCAGCAGCTTAGGGACAGGGGGCTACCCCGCCATATATTTT; d_call: TRBD1; clone_size: .; v_call: TRBV7-8; j_call: TRBJ1-3; cdr3_length: 15
cdr3_aa: CATSAGQNNEQFF; cdr3_nt: TGTGCCACCAGTGCCGGACAGAACAATGAGCAGTTCTTC; d_call: .; clone_size: .; v_call: TRBV24-1; j_call: TRBJ2-1; cdr3_length: 13
cdr3_aa: CASSPVTYSPLHF; cdr3_nt: TGTGCCAGCAGCCCAGTGACGTATTCACCCCTCCACTTT; d_call: .; clone_size: .; v_call: TRBV3-1/TRBV3-2; j_call: TRBJ1-6; cdr3_length: 13
cdr3_aa: CASRKVGFEAFF; cdr3_nt: TGTGCCAGCAGGAAAGTGGGGTTTGAAGCTTTCTTT; d_call: .; clone_size: .; v_call: TRBV5-6; j_call: TRBJ1-1; cdr3_length: 12
cdr3_aa: CASSYPEDTQYF; cdr3_nt: TGTGCCAGCAGTTACCCAGAGGATACGCAGTATTTT; d_call: .; clone_size: .; v_call: TRBV6-5; j_call: TRBJ2-3; cdr3_length: 12
cdr3_aa: CASSQGYGYTF; cdr3_nt: TGTGCCAGCAGCCAAGGCTATGGCTACACCTTC; d_call: .; clone_size: .; v_call: TRBV3-1/TRBV3-2; j_call: TRBJ1-2; cdr3_length: 11
cdr3_aa: CASSPRRDSGYTF; cdr3_nt: TGTGCCAGCAGCCCCCGCCGGGACAGTGGCTACACCTTC; d_call: TRBD1; clone_size: .; v_call: TRBV9; j_call: TRBJ1-2; cdr3_length: 13
cdr3_aa: CASSTWDRESPLTGELFF; cdr3_nt: TGCGCCAGCAGCACCTGGGACAGGGAGTCACCTCTAACCGGGGAGCTGTTTTTT; d_call: TRBD1; clone_size: .; v_call: TRBV10-1; j_call: TRBJ2-2; cdr3_length: 18
cdr3_aa: CASSQGGRGSYNEQFF; cdr3_nt: TGCGCCAGCAGCCAAGGGGGGCGGGGATCCTACAATGAGCAGTTCTTC; d_call: .; clone_size: .; v_call: TRBV4-1; j_call: TRBJ2-1; cdr3_length: 16
cdr3_aa: CASSRSGNTEAFF; cdr3_nt: TGTGCCAGCAGCCGATCGGGGAACACTGAAGCTTTCTTT; d_call: .; clone_size: .; v_call: TRBV3-1/TRBV3-2; j_call: TRBJ1-1; cdr3_length: 13
cdr3_aa: CSVQGLLVDEQYF; cdr3_nt: TGCAGCGTCCAGGGACTGCTTGTCGACGAGCAGTACTTC; d_call: .; clone_size: .; v_call: TRBV29-1; j_call: TRBJ2-7; cdr3_length: 13
cdr3_aa: CASSQTSGNEQFF; cdr3_nt: TGTGCCAGTTCCCAGACTAGCGGAAATGAGCAGTTCTTC; d_call: TRBD2; clone_size: .; v_call: TRBV2; j_call: TRBJ2-1; cdr3_length: 13
cdr3_aa: CASSTTNVLTF; cdr3_nt: TGTGCCAGCAGTACGACCAACGTCCTGACTTTC; d_call: .; clone_size: .; v_call: TRBV25-1; j_call: TRBJ2-6; cdr3_length: 11
cdr3_aa: CASSLVGTSYGYTF; cdr3_nt: TGTGCCAGCAGCTTGGTTGGGACATCTTATGGCTACACCTTC; d_call: .; clone_size: .; v_call: TRBV5-4; j_call: TRBJ1-2; cdr3_length: 14
cdr3_aa: CASSPTTRGPTEAFF; cdr3_nt: TGTGCCAGTAGTCCGACAACCCGGGGGCCCACTGAAGCTTTCTTT; d_call: .; clone_size: once; v_call: TRBV19; j_call: TRBJ1-1; cdr3_length: 15
cdr3_aa: CATSAGTNDGYTF; cdr3_nt: TGTGCCACCAGTGCTGGGACAAATGATGGCTACACCTTC; d_call: .; clone_size: .; v_call: TRBV24-1; j_call: TRBJ1-2; cdr3_length: 13
cdr3_aa: CASSQGGGYTF; cdr3_nt: TGTGCCAGCAGCCAAGGCGGTGGCTACACCTTC; d_call: .; clone_size: .; v_call: TRBV3-1/TRBV3-2; j_call: TRBJ1-2; cdr3_length: 11
cdr3_aa: CASSPPGGYYGYTF; cdr3_nt: TGTGCCAGCAGTCCCCCGGGCGGCTACTATGGCTACACCTTC; d_call: .; clone_size: .; v_call: TRBV27; j_call: TRBJ1-2; cdr3_length: 14
cdr3_aa: CASSHLGSREYGYTF; cdr3_nt: TGTGCCAGCAGCCACCTAGGGAGTAGAGAATATGGCTACACCTTC; d_call: .; clone_size: .; v_call: TRBV3-1/TRBV3-2; j_call: TRBJ1-2; cdr3_length: 15
cdr3_aa: CASSLTAMNTEAFF; cdr3_nt: TGTGCCAGCAGCTTAACGGCCATGAACACTGAAGCTTTCTTT; d_call: .; clone_size: .; v_call: TRBV11-1; j_call: TRBJ1-1; cdr3_length: 14
cdr3_aa: CASSVREPHNEQFF; cdr3_nt: TGTGCCAGTAGTGTGCGGGAGCCTCACAATGAGCAGTTCTTC; d_call: TRBD2; clone_size: .; v_call: TRBV19; j_call: TRBJ2-1; cdr3_length: 14
cdr3_aa: CASSYNTRQGASYNSPLHF; cdr3_nt: TGTGCCAGCAGCTATAATACCCGACAGGGGGCGTCCTATAATTCACCCCTCCACTTT; d_call: TRBD1; clone_size: once; v_call: TRBV7-9; j_call: TRBJ1-6; cdr3_length: 19
cdr3_aa: CASTNQHDRNSPLHF; cdr3_nt: TGTGCCAGCACTAACCAACATGACAGGAATTCACCCCTCCACTTT; d_call: .; clone_size: .; v_call: TRBV6-6; j_call: TRBJ1-6; cdr3_length: 15
cdr3_aa: CASSPVYNYGYTF; cdr3_nt: TGTGCCAGCAGTCCAGTTTACAACTATGGCTACACCTTC; d_call: .; clone_size: .; v_call: TRBV27; j_call: TRBJ1-2; cdr3_length: 13
cdr3_aa: CASSLGRWGGVAGNTIYF; cdr3_nt: TGTGCCAGCAGCTTAGGACGTTGGGGCGGGGTAGCCGGAAACACCATATATTTT; d_call: .; clone_size: .; v_call: TRBV7-2; j_call: TRBJ1-3; cdr3_length: 18
cdr3_aa: CASAFSGEQFF; cdr3_nt: TGTGCCAGCGCCTTCTCGGGTGAGCAGTTCTTC; d_call: .; clone_size: .; v_call: TRBV27; j_call: TRBJ2-1; cdr3_length: 11